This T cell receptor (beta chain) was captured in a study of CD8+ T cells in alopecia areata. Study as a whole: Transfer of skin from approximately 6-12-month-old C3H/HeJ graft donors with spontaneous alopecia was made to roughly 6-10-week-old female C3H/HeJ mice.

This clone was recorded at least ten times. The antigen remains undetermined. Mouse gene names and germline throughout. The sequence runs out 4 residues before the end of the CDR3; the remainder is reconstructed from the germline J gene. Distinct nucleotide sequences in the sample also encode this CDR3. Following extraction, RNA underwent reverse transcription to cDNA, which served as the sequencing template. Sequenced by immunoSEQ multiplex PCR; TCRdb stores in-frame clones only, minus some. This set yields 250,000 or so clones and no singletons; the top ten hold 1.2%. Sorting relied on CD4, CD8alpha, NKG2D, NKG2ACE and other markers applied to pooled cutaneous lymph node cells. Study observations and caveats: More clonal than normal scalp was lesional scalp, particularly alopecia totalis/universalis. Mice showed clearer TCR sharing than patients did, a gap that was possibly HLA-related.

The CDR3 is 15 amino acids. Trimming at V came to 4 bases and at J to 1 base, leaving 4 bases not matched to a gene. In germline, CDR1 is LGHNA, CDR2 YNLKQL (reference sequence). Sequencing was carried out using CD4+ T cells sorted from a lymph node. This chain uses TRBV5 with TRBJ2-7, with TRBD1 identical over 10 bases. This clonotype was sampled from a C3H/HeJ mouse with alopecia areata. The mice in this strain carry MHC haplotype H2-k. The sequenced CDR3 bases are TGTGCCAGCAGCCCTCCGGGACAGGGGTCCTAT. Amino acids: CASSPPGQGSY. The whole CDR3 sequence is CASSPPGQGSYEQYF.